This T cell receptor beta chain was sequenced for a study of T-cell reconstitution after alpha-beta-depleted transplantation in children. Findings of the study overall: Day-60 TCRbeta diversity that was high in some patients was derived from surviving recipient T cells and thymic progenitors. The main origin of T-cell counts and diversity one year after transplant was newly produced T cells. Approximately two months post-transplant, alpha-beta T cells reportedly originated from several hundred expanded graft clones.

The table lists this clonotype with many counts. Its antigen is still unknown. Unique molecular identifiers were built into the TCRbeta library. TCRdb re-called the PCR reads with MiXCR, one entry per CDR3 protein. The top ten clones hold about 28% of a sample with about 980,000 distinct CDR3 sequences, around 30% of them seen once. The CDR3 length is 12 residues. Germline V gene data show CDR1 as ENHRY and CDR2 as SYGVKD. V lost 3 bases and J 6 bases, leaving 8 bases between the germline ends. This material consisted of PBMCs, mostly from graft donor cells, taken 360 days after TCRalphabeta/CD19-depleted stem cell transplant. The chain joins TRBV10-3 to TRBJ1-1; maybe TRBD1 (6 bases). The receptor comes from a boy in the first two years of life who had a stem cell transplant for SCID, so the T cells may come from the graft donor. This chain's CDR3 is CAISDRGAEAFF. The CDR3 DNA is TGTGCCATCAGTGACAGGGGAGCTGAAGCTTTCTTT.